Included here is one T cell receptor (beta chain) sequence, with context. This clone occurred many times. Its antigen specificity is not known. Per-nucleotide qualities are absent, and no much larger clonotype sits a single base away. The source of the sample is a study of metastatic and nonmetastatic thyroid tumors (dated by TCRdb to 2018 to 2020). About the study as a whole: For patients with malignant and with benign thyroid disease, the researchers compared repertoires between peripheral blood samples and tumor or nodule tissue samples.

Overall study outcomes, separate from this receptor: TCR beta diversity was reported as significantly higher in malignant tumors than in benign nodules, in both blood and tumor samples.

The protocol used for the library was PCR. The data were produced on an Illumina HiSeq 4000. High-throughput sequencing was used to profile the TCR beta-chain CDR3 region of each patient. Under the source paper's analysis protocol: The researchers built a classifier to tell apart papillary thyroid cancer patients with distant metastasis, based on CDR3 differences among clinicopathological groups. The Shannon index was used to measure repertoire diversity, and the Morisita-Horn index was used to measure how similar tumor and blood repertoires were. The public reads were run again by TCRdb, first through fastp at Q25 and then through MiXCR, and only productive beta chains were kept. TCRdb, not the authors, supplied the V and J calls. This sample gives tens of thousands of clones in total; 9% to 14% of them show up just once. The top ten clonotypes cover 7% to 9.5% of the sample. No treatment had been received by any patient before thyroid surgery. Using T-cell receptor beta sequencing, the researchers looked back retrospectively at clinical samples from patients, gathered between about 2012 and 2019.

Via the germline V gene, CDR1 is MDHEN and CDR2 SYDVKM. V is cut by 3 bases and J by 8 bases, and the space between the germline ends is 10 bases. The CDR3 spans 13 residues, from the cysteine through the phenylalanine. Only the CDR3 region is kept as DNA, spanning 39 bases read in frame from base 1. Sequencing input: blood. This sequence uses TRBV28 and TRBJ1-4, with the D gene too uncertain to name. The clonotype originates from a male donor with papillary thyroid cancer or a benign thyroid nodule (not recorded which). Some clones in this sample may be carry-over from other donors' samples. In nucleotide form, the sequence is TGTGCCAGCAGTTTCCGGGGTTGGGAAAAACTGTTTTTT. It translates as CASSFRGWEKLFF. Here the CDR3 is joined to the reference TRBV28 and TRBJ1-4 genes, and the full variable domain is: DVKVTQSSRYLVKRTGEKVFLECVQDMDHENMFWYRQDPGLGLRLIYFSYDVKMKEKGDIPEGYSVSREKKERFSLILESASTNQTSMYLCASSFRGWEKLFFGSGTQLSVL.